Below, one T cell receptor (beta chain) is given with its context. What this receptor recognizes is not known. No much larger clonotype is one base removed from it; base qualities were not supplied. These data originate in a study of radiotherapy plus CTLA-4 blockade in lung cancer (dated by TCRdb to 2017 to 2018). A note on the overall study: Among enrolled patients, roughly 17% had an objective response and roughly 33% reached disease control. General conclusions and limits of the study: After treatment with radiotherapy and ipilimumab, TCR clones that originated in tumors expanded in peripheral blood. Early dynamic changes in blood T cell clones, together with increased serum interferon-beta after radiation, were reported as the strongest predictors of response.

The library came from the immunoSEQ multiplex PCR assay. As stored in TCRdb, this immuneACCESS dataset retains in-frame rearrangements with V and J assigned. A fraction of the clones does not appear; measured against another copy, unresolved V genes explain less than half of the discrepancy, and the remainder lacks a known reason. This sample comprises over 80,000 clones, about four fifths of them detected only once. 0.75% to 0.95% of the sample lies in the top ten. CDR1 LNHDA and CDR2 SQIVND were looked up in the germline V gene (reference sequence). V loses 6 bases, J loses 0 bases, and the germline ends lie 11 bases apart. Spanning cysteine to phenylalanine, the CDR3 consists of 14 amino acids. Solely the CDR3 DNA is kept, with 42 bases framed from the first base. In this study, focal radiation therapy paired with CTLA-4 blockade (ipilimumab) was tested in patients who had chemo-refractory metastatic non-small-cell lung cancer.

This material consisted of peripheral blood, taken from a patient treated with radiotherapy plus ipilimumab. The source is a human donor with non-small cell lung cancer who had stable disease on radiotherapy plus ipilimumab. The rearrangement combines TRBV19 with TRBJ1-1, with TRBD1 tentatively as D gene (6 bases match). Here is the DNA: TGTGCCAGTAGAGGGGGGACCCTGAACACTGAAGCTTTCTTT. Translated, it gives CASRGGTLNTEAFF.